These T cell receptor beta chains were read from a single sample in a study of cytomegalovirus exposure and HLA in healthy donors. TCRdb's copy holds only in-frame clones and misses some; the assay was immunoSEQ multiplex PCR. This sample has 150,000 to 200,000 clones, with approximately 80% found just once. Sequences were obtained from PBMCs. The receptor source for this set is a woman between 18 and 30 years old in good health and CMV-seronegative. Each CDR3 is given without its conserved first and last residue. A D gene is named only where the DNA matches it firmly.

V gene: TRBV2; D gene: NA; J gene: TRBJ2-5; CDR3 protein: ASSAGGQSQETQY
V gene: TRBV27; D gene: TRBD2; J gene: TRBJ2-2; CDR3 protein: ASSWSGGNTGELF
V gene: TRBV2; D gene: TRBD1; J gene: TRBJ1-2; CDR3 protein: ASRGRQGFNYGYT
V gene: TRBV18; D gene: NA; J gene: TRBJ2-7; CDR3 protein: ASSTTPQSHYEQY
V gene: TRBV7-2; D gene: NA; J gene: TRBJ1-1; CDR3 protein: ASSLAQGQIRPEAF
V gene: TRBV18; D gene: TRBD1; J gene: TRBJ2-7; CDR3 protein: ASSSRQGQSYEQY
V gene: TRBV5-1; D gene: TRBD1; J gene: TRBJ1-2; CDR3 protein: ASSLEGTDKGGYT
V gene: TRBV4-1; D gene: TRBD1; J gene: TRBJ1-1; CDR3 protein: ASSQGQLNTEAF
V gene: TRBV9; D gene: NA; J gene: TRBJ1-1; CDR3 protein: ASSPPSAEAF
V gene: TRBV7-3; D gene: NA; J gene: TRBJ2-3; CDR3 protein: ASSSTSSGTQY
V gene: TRBV30; D gene: TRBD1; J gene: TRBJ2-7; CDR3 protein: AWSTGGYEQY
V gene: TRBV7-9; D gene: NA; J gene: TRBJ2-6; CDR3 protein: ASSPLRGSGANVLT
V gene: TRBV19; D gene: NA; J gene: TRBJ2-3; CDR3 protein: ASSIGPGGLEKPSTDTQY
V gene: TRBV7-9; D gene: TRBD1; J gene: TRBJ1-2; CDR3 protein: ASSALRTGGLDGYT
V gene: TRBV6-1; D gene: NA; J gene: TRBJ2-7; CDR3 protein: ASSEETGGAYEQY
V gene: TRBV6-5; D gene: NA; J gene: TRBJ2-4; CDR3 protein: ASSYSRQIRSQY
V gene: TRBV7-2; D gene: TRBD1; J gene: TRBJ1-1; CDR3 protein: ASSLDQGAEAF
V gene: TRBV28; D gene: TRBD1; J gene: TRBJ1-2; CDR3 protein: ASSGLQGELLYGYT
V gene: TRBV27; D gene: TRBD2; J gene: NA; CDR3 protein: ASSTPSGGIYEQY
V gene: TRBV6-6; D gene: NA; J gene: TRBJ1-6; CDR3 protein: ASRDQGRYNSPLH
V gene: TRBV19; D gene: NA; J gene: TRBJ1-2; CDR3 protein: ASSMGQPNYGYT
V gene: TRBV19; D gene: TRBD1; J gene: TRBJ1-6; CDR3 protein: ASSIRDSNSPLH
V gene: TRBV11-2; D gene: TRBD1; J gene: TRBJ1-3; CDR3 protein: ASSLVDRAHTIY
V gene: TRBV9; D gene: NA; J gene: TRBJ1-2; CDR3 protein: ASSERPAGNYGYT
V gene: TRBV25-1; D gene: NA; J gene: TRBJ2-3; CDR3 protein: ASTADTQY
V gene: TRBV28; D gene: TRBD1; J gene: TRBJ2-7; CDR3 protein: ASSFMGTGGVEQY
V gene: TRBV20-1; D gene: NA; J gene: TRBJ1-1; CDR3 protein: SAPETEAF
V gene: TRBV6-6; D gene: NA; J gene: TRBJ1-1; CDR3 protein: ASSYGRNTEAF
V gene: TRBV6-1; D gene: NA; J gene: TRBJ2-7; CDR3 protein: ASSVVATSSYEQY
V gene: TRBV19; D gene: NA; J gene: TRBJ2-2; CDR3 protein: ASSISQGAGELF
V gene: TRBV5-1; D gene: NA; J gene: TRBJ1-2; CDR3 protein: ASSAGIIIGAYGYT
V gene: TRBV19; D gene: NA; J gene: TRBJ1-1; CDR3 protein: ASSMQRTTWGNTEAF
V gene: TRBV6-1; D gene: NA; J gene: TRBJ2-7; CDR3 protein: ACGLEGGYEQY
V gene: TRBV6-1; D gene: TRBD1; J gene: TRBJ1-2; CDR3 protein: ATGRGTGGYT
V gene: TRBV30; D gene: NA; J gene: TRBJ2-3; CDR3 protein: AWSVGTDTQY
V gene: TRBV11-2; D gene: NA; J gene: TRBJ1-2; CDR3 protein: ASSSSGVYGYT
V gene: TRBV2; D gene: NA; J gene: TRBJ2-6; CDR3 protein: ASSEGASGANVLT
V gene: TRBV19; D gene: NA; J gene: TRBJ1-1; CDR3 protein: ASSIVERIGEAF